This T cell receptor beta chain was profiled in a study of blood T cell repertoires in COVID-19. Across the study: There were acute and convalescent COVID-19 samples, and they came from the United States, Italy and Spain. T cells, B-cell-depleted T cells, or PBMCs provided the cDNA or gDNA that served as material.

CDR1 is KGHSH, CDR2 LQKENI, per germline. The CDR3 is 15 residues long. V was clipped by 5 bases and J by 4 bases; unmatched bases: 8. Study processing details: Estimated nucleated cell counts came from reference gene primer amplification. Using immunoSEQ multiplex PCR, the repertoire was profiled, and TCRdb retains in-frame clones only, with some absent. V, J and clone size were drawn from that table, and D and trimming were deduced from the DNA. Of about 180,000 clones listed, roughly nine tenths were seen once; the top ten hold 2.9%. Sequencing was performed on peripheral blood. This TCR was sampled from a woman in her 30s with active or convalescent COVID-19. The V and J genes are TRBV18 and TRBJ2-7; the match to TRBD1 covers 10 bases. The CDR3 region has the DNA TGTGCCAGCTCAGGAGGGACAGGGGCTGGGTACGAGCAGTACTTC. As protein: CASSGGTGAGYEQYF.